This TCR beta chain appears in the sequencing data of a study of regulatory T cells in long-lasting Graves disease. The time point is: newly diagnosed GD, antithyroid drugs for less than 3 months. Following extraction of RNA from PBMCs, that RNA was used to make the TCR library. The study's findings and limits: Persistent disease showed a preference for TRBV28, TRBJ1-2 and TRBJ2-5. Persistent Graves' patients showed reduced TCR diversity versus newly diagnosed patients. Persistent patients shared more public clonotypes (around 2,500) than newly diagnosed patients (about 1,000).

For TCR beta, libraries came from iRepertoire HTBI primers and Arm-PCR of CDR3 regions. MiXCR was run by TCRdb on the multiplex PCR reads, yielding one entry per CDR3 protein. The sample gives hundreds of thousands of distinct CDR3 sequences, approximately 16% of which show up once; around 11% is in the top ten. The junction had 4 bases not matched to a gene; V was cut back by 5 bases and J by 2 bases. Germline lookup yields CDR1 SEHNR and CDR2 FQNEAQ (reference sequence). The CDR3 covers 16 residues. With respect to this clonotype: Antigen specificity is unknown.

This sample also appeared in a second study, on T cells in Graves' hyperthyroidism and ophthalmopathy. That work states: Hyperthyroidism was newly diagnosed in patients aged 18 to 65 (duration under 2 months).

The origin of this receptor is a young woman with Graves disease. The chain carries TRBV7-9 and TRBJ1-4; TRBD1 aligns across 11 bases. This material consisted of peripheral blood mononuclear cells (PBMCs), taken at new diagnosis, from a patient treated with antithyroid drugs. The CDR3 is CASSRDRGATNEKLFF. The CDR3 coding sequence is TGTGCCAGCAGCCGGGACAGGGGGGCGACTAATGAAAAACTGTTTTTT.